This T cell receptor beta chain is drawn from a study of blood T cell repertoires in COVID-19. Across the whole study: Both acute and convalescent COVID-19 samples were obtained from the United States, Italy and Spain. PBMCs, B-cell-depleted T cells, or T cells were the source of the cDNA or gDNA that made up the material.

Authors' methods: Researchers report that nucleated cell counts were estimated from reference gene primer amplification. Assay used: immunoSEQ multiplex PCR; TCRdb lists only in-frame clones, some missing. V and J calls plus clone size are reproduced from that table; the DNA served to infer D and trimming. Here the sample spans about 190,000 clones, almost 90% being singletons. The sample holds a few counts of this clone. This clonotype was obtained from a man aged 50-60 years with acute or convalescent COVID-19. Sequencing used peripheral blood.

CDR3 in DNA: TGTGCCAGCAGTCCCACCCCCAGGGCCGGGGAGCTGTTTTTT. It encodes CASSPTPRAGELFF. The chain carries TRBV2 and TRBJ2-2; D may be TRBD1 (5 bases). Germline lookup yields CDR1 SNHLY and CDR2 FYNNEI. There are 14 residues in the CDR3. Deletions cut 5 bases from V and 6 bases from J, with 13 bases between.